This TCR beta chain was captured in a study of metastatic and nonmetastatic thyroid tumors. Patients had received no treatment of any kind before thyroid surgery. With MiXCR, TCRdb called clones anew from the PCR reads. The repertoire holds 25,000 to 30,000 clones, with 20% to 25% as singletons. This clone came up many times. A read error may be the cause here, since a much bigger clone is one base away. This CDR3 is missing its conserved last phenylalanine or tryptophan, likely due to a read error. Germline V CDR1 and CDR2: LGHNT, FRNRAP. The CDR3 consists of 15 residues. V lost 1 base and J lost 1, with 10 bases in between.

The source of this sequence is a male donor with papillary thyroid cancer or a benign thyroid nodule (not recorded which). Some clones in this sample may be carry-over from other donors' samples. The sequencing sample was made of blood. V and J are TRBV12-5 and TRBJ1-1; D remains ambiguous. DNA of the CDR3: TGTGCTAGTGGTTTGGGGACGTACGGGAACACTGAAGCTTTCCTT. It specifies CASGLGTYGNTEAFL.